A selection of T cell receptor beta chains follows, all from one sample in a study of blood T cell repertoires in COVID-19. Only in-frame clones appear in the TCRdb table, and some are missing; sequencing was by immunoSEQ multiplex PCR. The sample yields about 190,000 clones, roughly 83% seen once. What was sequenced was PBMCs or T cells enriched from blood (not recorded which). The receptors were gathered from a woman aged 25-40 years who had recovered from COVID-19. Both conserved end residues are part of each CDR3. The order of the fields is D gene, V gene, clone size, J gene, CDR3 protein, CDR3 DNA. A D gene is named only where the DNA matches it firmly. Clone size is stated in some rows and not others, as once, few, many or a class when expanded.

>-|TRBV20-1|-|TRBJ2-1
CSASPGAYNEQFF
TGCAGTGCTAGTCCGGGGGCCTACAATGAGCAGTTCTTC
>TRBD2|TRBV24-1|-|TRBJ2-1
CATSGGSSYNEQFF
TGTGCCACCAGCGGGGGGAGCTCCTACAATGAGCAGTTCTTC
>TRBD1|TRBV18|-|TRBJ2-3
CASSPQTGGPDTQYF
TGTGCCAGCTCACCACAAACAGGGGGCCCAGATACGCAGTATTTT
>TRBD2|TRBV10-2|-|TRBJ2-5
CASKLPGLAVGQETQYF
TGCGCCAGCAAATTACCGGGACTAGCGGTCGGCCAAGAGACCCAGTACTTC
>TRBD2|TRBV5-1|-|TRBJ2-3
CASSSGLAGEGTDTQYF
TGCGCCAGCAGCAGTGGGTTGGCGGGAGAGGGCACAGATACGCAGTATTTT
>TRBD2|TRBV5-8|-|TRBJ2-1
CASSSLAGEQFF
TGTGCCAGCAGCTCACTAGCGGGGGAGCAGTTCTTC
>TRBD2|TRBV28|-|TRBJ2-7
CASASVLAGATYEQYF
TGTGCCAGCGCATCGGTACTAGCGGGAGCTACCTACGAGCAGTACTTC
>-|TRBV12-3/TRBV12-4|-|TRBJ1-1
CASSFGGYTEAFF
TGTGCCAGCAGTTTTGGGGGCTATACTGAAGCTTTCTTT
>-|TRBV5-1|-|TRBJ2-5
CASSLERLGETQYF
TGCGCCAGCAGCTTGGAGAGGCTTGGGGAGACCCAGTACTTC
>-|TRBV6-1|-|TRBJ1-2
CASSDNQVHYGYTF
TGTGCCAGCAGTGATAACCAGGTTCACTATGGCTACACCTTC
>TRBD1|TRBV18|-|TRBJ1-1
CASSLGQEANTEAFF
TGTGCCAGCTCACTTGGACAGGAAGCGAACACTGAAGCTTTCTTT
>TRBD1|TRBV27|once|TRBJ1-6
CASSPYPGQGPRSPLHF
TGTGCCAGCAGTCCCTACCCGGGACAGGGACCCAGGTCACCCCTCCACTTT
>TRBD1|TRBV5-6|-|TRBJ2-7
CASSGKGQASYEQYF
TGTGCCAGCAGCGGAAAGGGACAGGCCTCCTACGAGCAGTACTTC
>-|TRBV5-6|-|TRBJ1-1
CASSLEIGQLNTEAFF
TGTGCCAGCAGCTTGGAAATAGGACAGCTGAACACTGAAGCTTTCTTT
>TRBD2|TRBV6-5|-|TRBJ2-7
CASSWVSGTSYEQYF
TGTGCCAGCAGTTGGGTTAGCGGGACCTCCTACGAGCAGTACTTC
>-|TRBV29-1|few|TRBJ1-4
CSVEGTNSNEKLFF
TGCAGCGTTGAGGGGACAAACTCTAATGAAAAACTGTTTTTT
>-|TRBV6-5|-|TRBJ1-5
CASSQTGYQPQHF
TGTGCCAGCAGCCAAACAGGGTATCAGCCCCAGCATTTT
>TRBD1|TRBV7-9|few|TRBJ1-3
CASTSPPPGQGHSGNTIYF
TGTGCCAGCACCTCACCCCCTCCGGGACAGGGCCACTCTGGAAACACCATATATTTT
>TRBD1|TRBV18|-|TRBJ2-6
CASSLGTGGTGANVLTF
TGTGCCAGCTCACTAGGGACAGGGGGCACTGGGGCCAACGTCCTGACTTTC
>TRBD2|TRBV19|-|TRBJ2-7
CASEGGRNFGLATEQYF
TGTGCCAGCGAAGGGGGGCGCAATTTCGGACTAGCTACCGAGCAGTACTTC
>TRBD1|TRBV5-1|-|TRBJ2-1
CASSFSQGVSEQFF
TGCGCCAGCAGCTTTTCCCAGGGGGTGAGCGAGCAGTTCTTC
>-|TRBV19|-|TRBJ2-3
CATQSTDTQYF
TGTGCCACCCAAAGCACAGATACGCAGTATTTT
>TRBD1|TRBV3-1/TRBV3-2|few|TRBJ1-6
CASSQGTGRNSPLHF
TGTGCCAGCAGCCAGGGGACAGGGCGAAATTCACCCCTCCACTTT
>-|TRBV7-2|-|TRBJ1-1
CASSLVGGLGAFF
TGTGCCAGCAGCTTAGTCGGGGGGCTTGGAGCTTTCTTT
>TRBD1|TRBV14|-|TRBJ2-2
CASSHGQGARFGELFF
TGTGCCAGCAGCCATGGACAGGGGGCGCGATTCGGGGAGCTGTTTTTT
>-|TRBV19|-|TRBJ2-1
CASSRQGSYNEQFF
TGTGCCAGTAGCAGGCAGGGCTCCTACAATGAGCAGTTCTTC
>-|TRBV3-1/TRBV3-2|-|TRBJ2-3
CASSQEARDDTQYF
TGTGCCAGCAGCCAAGAGGCCCGGGATGATACGCAGTATTTT
>-|TRBV18|-|TRBJ2-3
CASSPNLGPGDTQYF
TGTGCCAGCTCACCTAATCTGGGGCCGGGAGATACGCAGTATTTT
>TRBD2|TRBV7-2|-|TRBJ2-3
CASGNSGRSTDTQYF
TGTGCCAGCGGAAATAGCGGGCGCAGCACAGATACGCAGTATTTT
>TRBD2|TRBV9|-|TRBJ2-6
CASRTSGSGANVLTF
TGTGCCAGCAGGACTAGCGGGAGTGGGGCCAACGTCCTGACTTTC
>TRBD2|TRBV7-2|-|TRBJ2-4
CASASGRLVKNIQYF
TGTGCCAGCGCCAGCGGGAGGTTGGTAAAAAACATTCAGTACTTC
>-|TRBV9|-|TRBJ1-1
CASSVGRGPNTEAFF
TGTGCCAGCAGCGTAGGTAGGGGCCCGAACACTGAAGCTTTCTTT
>TRBD1|TRBV5-5|few|TRBJ1-5
CASSLAGTGANNQPQHF
TGTGCCAGCAGCTTGGCCGGGACAGGGGCTAACAATCAGCCCCAGCATTTT
>-|TRBV6-5|-|TRBJ2-1
CAGGQTNNEQFF
TGTGCCGGAGGACAGACAAACAATGAGCAGTTCTTC
>-|TRBV28|-|TRBJ2-6
CASSFFGGSGANVLTF
TGTGCCAGCAGTTTTTTCGGAGGATCAGGGGCCAACGTCCTGACTTTC
>-|TRBV30|once|TRBJ2-2
CASNRLSNTGELFF
TGTGCCTCGAACAGATTATCGAACACCGGGGAGCTGTTTTTT
>-|TRBV28|-|TRBJ1-1
CASTPPGAGNTEAFF
TGTGCCAGCACCCCCCCAGGCGCAGGGAACACTGAAGCTTTCTTT
>TRBD1|TRBV9|few|TRBJ1-6
CASSRDRGHPLNSPLHF
TGTGCCAGCAGCCGGGACAGGGGGCATCCCCTCAATTCACCCCTCCACTTT
>TRBD1|TRBV19|-|TRBJ2-7
CASSMRDRAWYEQYF
TGTGCCAGTAGTATGCGGGACAGGGCTTGGTACGAGCAGTACTTC
>TRBD2|TRBV18|once|TRBJ2-1
CASSSGTSASYNEQFF
TGTGCCAGCTCATCAGGGACTAGCGCCTCCTACAATGAGCAGTTCTTC
>TRBD2|TRBV6-4|few|TRBJ2-2
CASSNGLAGTTGELFF
TGTGCCAGCAGCAATGGACTAGCGGGGACCACCGGGGAGCTGTTTTTT
>TRBD2|TRBV18|-|TRBJ2-1
CASSPRLAGEYNEQFF
TGTGCCAGCTCACCAAGACTAGCGGGAGAATACAATGAGCAGTTCTTC
>TRBD1|TRBV19|-|TRBJ2-5
CASSPDRGYQETQYF
TGTGCCAGTAGTCCGGACAGGGGGTACCAAGAGACCCAGTACTTC
>TRBD1|TRBV7-2|few|TRBJ2-2
CASSRDHRGSTGELFF
TGTGCCAGCAGCCGCGACCACAGGGGGAGCACCGGGGAGCTGTTTTTT
>TRBD1|TRBV7-6|once|TRBJ2-2
CASQGQSNTGELFF
TGTGCCAGCCAGGGACAGTCGAACACCGGGGAGCTGTTTTTT
>TRBD2|TRBV19|-|TRBJ2-4
CASSPPGGLNIQYF
TGTGCCAGTAGCCCCCCGGGAGGGCTAAACATTCAGTACTTC
>TRBD1|TRBV10-3|-|TRBJ1-2
CAISNRGNDGYTF
TGTGCCATCTCCAACAGGGGGAATGATGGCTACACCTTC
>TRBD1|TRBV24-1|once|TRBJ1-4
CATSETGGGEKLFF
TGTGCCACCAGTGAGACAGGGGGAGGCGAAAAACTGTTTTTT
>-|TRBV28|-|TRBJ1-4
CASSLSGHNEKLFF
TGTGCCAGCAGTTTGTCAGGACACAATGAAAAACTGTTTTTT
>-|TRBV10-3|-|TRBJ2-6
CAISDRVGSGANVLTF
TGTGCCATCAGTGACAGGGTAGGGTCTGGGGCCAACGTCCTGACTTTC
>-|TRBV25-1|once|TRBJ1-6
CASSEERTHAGSPLHF
TGTGCCAGCAGTGAGGAACGGACCCACGCGGGTTCACCCCTCCACTTT
>TRBD1|TRBV11-2|-|TRBJ1-3
CASSLDRGGNTIYF
TGTGCCAGCAGTCTCGACAGGGGTGGAAACACCATATATTTT
>-|TRBV10-1|-|TRBJ2-5
CASSESSGQETQYF
TGCGCCAGCAGTGAATCGAGCGGGCAAGAGACCCAGTACTTC
>TRBD1|TRBV7-9|-|TRBJ1-1
CASSDRTGGSEAFF
TGTGCCAGCAGCGACAGGACAGGAGGTTCTGAAGCTTTCTTT
>-|TRBV7-9|-|TRBJ1-1
CASTSPLGGAGDTEAFF
TGTGCCAGCACCTCACCCTTGGGTGGGGCTGGCGACACTGAAGCTTTCTTT